This T cell receptor (beta chain) was documented in a study of read filtering for tumor transcriptome and immune sequencing. This library used roughly 430 ng RNA and molecular barcoded adaptors spanning alpha/delta and beta/gamma chains. In TCRdb, the reads were re-called with MiXCR into one record per CDR3 protein. The sample consists of 90,000 or so distinct CDR3 sequences, about a fifth of them appearing once. Between the trimmed V and J ends, which lost 6 bases and 0 bases, there was a span of 12 bases. Germline V gives CDR1 DFQATT, CDR2 SNEGSKA (reference sequence). This CDR3 is 14 amino acids long.

This sequence originates from a donor aged 40 or older with multiple myeloma. The V call is TRBV20-1, the J call TRBJ1-3; no definite D call. Material for sequencing was a population of CD138-negative cells sorted from bone marrow. The DNA of the CDR3 is TGCAGTGCCCTTGGAAGGGTCTCTGGAAACACCATATATTTT. Its protein product is CSALGRVSGNTIYF.